The rows below give T cell receptor beta chains drawn from one sample of a study of a mutant IDH1 vaccine in newly diagnosed glioma. Assay: immunoSEQ multiplex PCR; the TCRdb copy retains only in-frame clones and omits some. The profile covers 45,000 to 65,000 clones, with roughly 80% appearing a single time and around 21% taken by the ten largest. Sequencing was performed on PBMCs, taken from a glioma patient treated with radiotherapy, temozolomide or both. The receptor source for this set is a man in his late teens or twenties with glioma. Both conserved end residues are part of each CDR3.

cdr3_aa	v_call
CASSLDGNRVLGEQFF	TRBV5-1
CASSLQGAVGPNYGYTF	TRBV5-6
CASSEFGSRGEQFF	TRBV2
CSVVGLAGTSYEQYF	TRBV29-1
CASVSTGGEQYF	TRBV27
CASSVRTVGEAFF	TRBV9
CASTSFLGGYEQYF	TRBV4-1
CASSQDSLEAFF	TRBV5-1
CASMEGRGRRKLFF	TRBV5-6
CASSLGLAGGSLYNEQFF	TRBV27
CSASELWPQHF	TRBV20-1
CASSQGTAYEQYF	TRBV14
CASSLERRGGYTF	TRBV7-8
CASSLALGNTEAFF	TRBV5-1
CASKMADRGTGELFF	TRBV25-1
CASSPWAGGSSGANVLTF	TRBV7-3
CASSSGLAGGLRF	TRBV2
CASSRKWGGIDEQYF	TRBV4-1
CAWSVLRTGVYEQYF	TRBV30
CSVGEGGGSVAFF	TRBV29-1
CASSGNRGRQPQHF	TRBV2
CASSQERWGYTF	TRBV4-2
CASRIEGANEKLFF	TRBV6-1
CASSLFGQANVGNEKLFF	TRBV5-1
CAHLHTEAFF	TRBV7-9
CASSPAEHHYYGYTF	TRBV18
CAWSGQSYYGYTF	TRBV30
CASSFKAGGSYEQYF	TRBV7-9
CASSLGPKFMNTEAFF	TRBV27
CASTPASGIKVEQYF	TRBV6-5
CASSDRGGSYNEQFF	TRBV5-1
CASSLGGSVGEQFF	TRBV7-9
CASSLFAKTGGSGANVLTF	TRBV27
CASSLEGAGKPYEQYF	TRBV7-8
CASSLGALQGKGEKLFF	TRBV5-8
CASSRIPTGTGASYEQYF	TRBV4-2
CASSLDLTGDDLGGYTF	TRBV7-8
CASSRGSGDYGYTF	TRBV5-8
CASSPYRGRNEKLFF	TRBV19
CASSQDAGSSGNTIYF	TRBV4-3
CASSFVKGVGSGELFF	TRBV7-9
CASHGQAPMNTEAFF	TRBV27
CAQWEGDDGYTF	TRBV6-4
CASSLGGRRPGEYF	TRBV13
CASSPTGSSYEQYF	TRBV5-6